The 24 T cell receptor beta chains below all came from one sample that was sequenced in a study of shared clonotypes between healthy human individuals. Sequenced by immunoSEQ multiplex PCR; TCRdb stores in-frame clones only, minus some. The table has hundreds of thousands of clones, 90% to 96% seen once. Sequenced input: naive CD4+ T cells sorted from blood. Sample subset: CD45RA+ positively selected. These receptors all stem from a woman under 40 in good health.

This chain uses TRBV7-9 with TRBJ1-4; no clear D gene. Germline CDR1 reads SEHNR; CDR2 reads FQNEAQ (reference sequence). The length of the CDR3 is 14 residues. V shed 7 bases and J shed 1 base, with 10 bases lying between them. The CDR3 nucleotides read TGTGCCAGCACCCAACAGCTAACTAATGAAAAACTGTTTTTT. The encoded protein is CASTQQLTNEKLFF. Drawing the rest from reference TRBV7-9 and TRBJ1-4, the complete variable domain is DTGVSQNPRHKITKRGQNVTFRCDPISEHNRLYWYRQTLGQGPEFLTYFQNEAQLEKSRLLSDRFSAERPKGSFSTLEIQRTEQGDSAMYLCASTQQLTNEKLFFGSGTQLSVL.

CDR3 nucleotides: TGTGCCAGCAGCTCTAAGACGCAGGGTGGCTACGAGCAGTACTTC. It encodes CASSSKTQGGYEQYF. V gene TRBV5-6 combines with J gene TRBJ2-7; D is perhaps TRBD1 (5 bases). CDR3 length equals 15 residues. The germline gives CDR1 SGHDT, CDR2 YYEEEE. V lost 3 bases to trimming and J lost 3 bases, with 16 bases between them.

This sequence joins TRBV7-2 and TRBJ2-7, with TRBD2 as a possible D gene (5 bases). The CDR3 extends over 12 amino acids. Trimming took off 7 bases at V and 6 bases at J, with 13 bases between the two ends. CDR1 SGHTA and CDR2 FQGNSA come from the germline V gene. The CDR3: CASTVGGGEQYF. CDR3 coding DNA: TGTGCCAGCACGGTCGGTGGAGGCGAGCAGTACTTC.

This sequence joins TRBV6-5 and TRBJ2-1; D unclear. CDR1 and CDR2 from the germline V gene are MNHEY and SVGAGI. The CDR3 length is 14 residues. Deletions cut 6 bases from V and 7 bases from J, with 16 bases between. CDR3 sequence reads: CASSPTPGENEQFF. CDR3 nucleotide sequence: TGTGCCAGCAGCCCCACCCCTGGCGAGAATGAGCAGTTCTTC.

This clone has a single count. This chain joins TRBV19 and TRBJ2-7; the match to TRBD2 covers 9 bases. The J segment lost 3 bases and the V segment lost 7 bases, leaving 16 bases of the junction unmatched. The germline gives CDR1 LNHDA, CDR2 SQIVND (reference sequence). This CDR3 contains 17 residues. The CDR3 loop reads CASTGVAGDTSRYEQYF. The DNA for the CDR3 is TGTGCCAGTACGGGGGTAGCGGGAGATACTTCCCGCTACGAGCAGTACTTC. Variable domain in full (rest from reference TRBV19 and TRBJ2-7): DGGITQSPKYLFRKEGQNVTLSCEQNLNHDAMYWYRQDPGQGLRLIYYSQIVNDFQKGDIAEGYSVSREKKESFPLTVTSAQKNPTAFYLCASTGVAGDTSRYEQYFGPGTRLTVT.

The V call is TRBV19, the J call TRBJ2-1; 11 positions agree with TRBD2. Trimming took 1 base from V and 8 from J; bases not matched to a gene: 13. This CDR3 is 18 amino acids long. Germline loops: CDR1 LNHDA, CDR2 SQIVND (reference sequence). The DNA of the CDR3 is TGTGCCAGTAGTATAGGAAGGGTGACTAGCGGGGCGGGGTATGAGCAGTTCTTC. As protein: CASSIGRVTSGAGYEQFF.

The V gene is TRBV4-1, the J gene TRBJ2-7, with 10 bases matching TRBD2. Unmatched junction bases numbered 11, after V lost 4 bases and J lost 2 bases. The CDR3 has 17 residues. Germline values: CDR1 MGHRA, CDR2 YSYEKL. The CDR3 DNA reads TGCGCCAGCAGCCGTCTTGAGATAAGCGGGAGGGCCTACGAGCAGTACTTC. Its translation is CASSRLEISGRAYEQYF.

The genes are TRBV5-8 and TRBJ1-1; a possible D gene is TRBD1 (6 bases). Germline assignment: CDR1 SGHTS and CDR2 YDEGEE. The CDR3 is 16 residues long. Trimming took off 4 bases at V and 2 bases at J, with 18 bases between the two ends. CDR3: CASSPWTADSNTEAFF. The DNA for the CDR3 is TGTGCCAGCAGCCCTTGGACAGCTGACTCCAACACTGAAGCTTTCTTT.

This chain links TRBV18 with TRBJ2-7, with 11 bases identical to TRBD2. There are 15 residues in the CDR3. Germline values: CDR1 KGHSH, CDR2 LQKENI. V gave up 2 bases and J gave up 9 bases; unmatched junction bases: 9. The CDR3 sequence: CASSPKLAGEVGQYF. CDR3 bases: TGTGCCAGCTCACCAAAACTAGCGGGAGAAGTGGGGCAGTACTTC.

This chain uses TRBV29-1 with TRBJ1-4; 7 bases agree with TRBD1. Germline assignment: CDR1 SQVTM and CDR2 ANQGSEA. V lost 7 bases and J lost 4; bases outside the gene matches: 9. The CDR3 has 14 residues. The CDR3 reads CSATGQSFNEKLFF. The CDR3 nucleotides read TGCAGCGCCACGGGACAGTCCTTTAATGAAAAACTGTTTTTT.

The chain is built from TRBV28 and TRBJ2-7, with a possible D match to TRBD1 (6 bases). The CDR3 runs to 15 residues. Germline V gene data show CDR1 as MDHEN and CDR2 as SYDVKM. Trimming pared 5 bases from V and 3 bases from J, leaving 17 bases between. The CDR3 nucleotides are TGTGCCAGCAGTATCAACGACAAAGGGGGCTACGAGCAGTACTTC. Translated, it gives CASSINDKGGYEQYF.

This chain uses TRBV9 with TRBJ2-1, with unresolved D. Germline assignment: CDR1 SGDLS and CDR2 YYNGEE. The CDR3 is 15 amino acids. Trimming left V 4 bases short and J 1 base short, with 12 bases between. CDR3 loop: CASSFPASSYNEQFF. CDR3 nucleotide sequence: TGTGCCAGCAGCTTCCCGGCGAGTTCCTACAATGAGCAGTTCTTC.

The chain's CDR3 is CASHTVSNQPQHF. CDR3 sequence (DNA): TGTGCCAGCCACACAGTGAGCAATCAGCCCCAGCATTTT. The chain joins TRBV28 to TRBJ1-5; no clear D. This CDR3 is built from 13 residues. Germline CDR1 is MDHEN and CDR2 is SYDVKM. Trimming stripped 8 bases from V and 1 base from J, with 9 bases between.

V and J are TRBV6-6 and TRBJ2-7, with 10 bases fitting TRBD2. After removal of 7 bases from V and 1 base from J, the junction contained 4 bases not matched to a gene. The germline V gene encodes CDR1 MNHNY and CDR2 SVGAGI (reference sequence). The CDR3 runs 14 residues. CDR3 nucleotides: TGTGCCAGCAAACCTAGCGGGAGATCCTACGAGCAGTACTTC. Translating gives CASKPSGRSYEQYF.

The gene calls are TRBV28 and TRBJ1-2; D might be TRBD1 (5 bases). The CDR3 contains 13 residues. The V gene's germline CDR1 is MDHEN and CDR2 SYDVKM. V shed 2 bases and J shed 7 bases, with 11 bases lying between them. In DNA form, the CDR3 reads TGTGCCAGCAGTTTAACCGGGGCTCCTGGCTACACCTTC. Residues: CASSLTGAPGYTF.

The chain is built from TRBV28 and TRBJ1-2; D gene unclear. The ends were cut back, 1 base at V and 4 bases at J, with 10 bases in the middle. This CDR3 has 14 residues. CDR1 and CDR2 (germline): MDHEN, SYDVKM. The chain's CDR3 is CASSLSDAPYGYTF. The CDR3 DNA reads TGTGCCAGCAGTTTATCAGACGCTCCCTATGGCTACACCTTC.

This rearrangement joins TRBV30 to TRBJ1-6, with 9 bases that match TRBD1. This CDR3 has 15 amino acids. Germline V gives CDR1 GTSNPN, CDR2 SVGIG (reference sequence). Trimming at V came to 5 bases and at J to 7 bases, leaving 9 bases not matched to a gene. In DNA form, the CDR3 reads TGTGCCTGGGGCTCTCTTACAGGGGGCAATTCACCCCTCCACTTT. Translated: CAWGSLTGGNSPLHF.

The rearrangement links TRBV9 to TRBJ2-3; the D gene could be TRBD1 or TRBD2 (5 bases each). Germline CDR1 is SGDLS and CDR2 is YYNGEE. Trimming cost V 0 bases and J 2 bases, with 10 bases left between them. The length of the CDR3 is 15 residues. The CDR3 region has the DNA TGTGCCAGCAGCGTAGCGGGACCACCCACAGATACGCAGTATTTT. It codes for CASSVAGPPTDTQYF.

This clone was seen a single time. This chain joins TRBV28 and TRBJ1-3; 8 bases align to TRBD1. The germline V gene has CDR1 MDHEN and CDR2 SYDVKM. With V trimmed by 5 bases and J by 8 bases, 5 bases remained unmatched. The CDR3 has 13 amino acids. The CDR3 loop is CASSGQGRDTIYF. The CDR3 DNA follows: TGTGCCAGCAGTGGACAGGGTCGGGACACCATATATTTT.

This chain joins TRBV27 and TRBJ2-7; D is perhaps TRBD1 or TRBD2 (5 bases each). Germline lookup yields CDR1 MNHEY and CDR2 SMNVEV (reference sequence). V dropped 5 bases and J dropped 3 bases, with 11 bases sitting between them. The CDR3 runs to 13 residues. CDR3 loop: CASSGDRGYEQYF. CDR3 DNA: TGTGCCAGCAGTGGGGACCGAGGCTACGAGCAGTACTTC.

This clone was found once. V usage is TRBV27 and J usage is TRBJ1-4; D unclear. V shed 3 bases and J shed 10 bases, with 15 bases lying between them. Germline-derived CDR1 and CDR2 are MNHEY and SMNVEV (reference sequence). This CDR3 comprises 14 residues. In DNA, the CDR3 is TGTGCCAGCAGTTTCTTGGGATCCCGGGGAAAACTGTTTTTT. Protein product: CASSFLGSRGKLFF.

The chain uses TRBV2 and TRBJ2-5; 8 bases match TRBD2. The J segment lost 5 bases and the V segment lost 6 bases, leaving 11 bases of the junction unmatched. CDR1 is SNHLY and CDR2 is FYNNEI in the germline V gene. This CDR3 is built from 15 residues. The CDR3 is CASRLSSGSGETQYF. In DNA, the CDR3 is TGTGCCAGCAGGCTTTCGAGCGGGAGTGGGGAGACCCAGTACTTC.

In DNA, the CDR3 is TGCGCCAGCAGCCTACAGAACACCGGGGAGCTGTTTTTT. Protein: CASSLQNTGELFF. The rearrangement links TRBV5-1 to TRBJ2-2; D not resolved. CDR3 length: 13 residues. Germline CDR1 SGHRS, CDR2 YFSETQ. The germline V and J ends were trimmed by 4 bases and 1 base, with 5 bases remaining between them.

The V call is TRBV18, the J call TRBJ1-3; D is perhaps TRBD1 (6 bases). This CDR3 comprises 17 residues. Germline CDR1 reads KGHSH; CDR2 reads LQKENI. V shed 3 bases and J shed 2 bases, with 17 bases lying between them. CDR3 in amino acids: CASSPGIMGAAGNTIYF. The CDR3 DNA reads as TGTGCCAGCTCACCCGGAATCATGGGGGCGGCTGGAAACACCATATATTTT.